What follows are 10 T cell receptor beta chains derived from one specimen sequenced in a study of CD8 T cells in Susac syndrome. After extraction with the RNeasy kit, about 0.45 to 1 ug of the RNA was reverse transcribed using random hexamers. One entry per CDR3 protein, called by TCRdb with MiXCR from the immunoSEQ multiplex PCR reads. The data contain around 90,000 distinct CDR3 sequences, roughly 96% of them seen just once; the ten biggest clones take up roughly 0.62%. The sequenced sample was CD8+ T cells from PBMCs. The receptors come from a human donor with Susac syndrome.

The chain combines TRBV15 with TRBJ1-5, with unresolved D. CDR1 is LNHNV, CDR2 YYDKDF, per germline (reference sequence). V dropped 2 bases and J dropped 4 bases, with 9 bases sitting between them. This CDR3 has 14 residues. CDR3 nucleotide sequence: TGTGCCACCAGCAGAACACAGCTGAATCAGCCCCAGCATTTT. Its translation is CATSRTQLNQPQHF. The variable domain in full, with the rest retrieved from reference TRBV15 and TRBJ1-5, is DAMVIQNPRYQVTQFGKPVTLSCSQTLNHNVMYWYQQKSSQAPKLLFHYYDKDFNNEADTPDNFQSRRPNTSFCFLDIRSPGLGDTAMYLCATSRTQLNQPQHFGDGTRLSIL.

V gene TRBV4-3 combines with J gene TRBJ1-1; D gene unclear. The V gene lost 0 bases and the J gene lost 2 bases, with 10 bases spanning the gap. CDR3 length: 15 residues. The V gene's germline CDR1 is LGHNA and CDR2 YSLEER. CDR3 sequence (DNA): TGCGCCAGCAGCCAAGACAGGTCCACAAACACTGAAGCTTTCTTT. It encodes CASSQDRSTNTEAFF.

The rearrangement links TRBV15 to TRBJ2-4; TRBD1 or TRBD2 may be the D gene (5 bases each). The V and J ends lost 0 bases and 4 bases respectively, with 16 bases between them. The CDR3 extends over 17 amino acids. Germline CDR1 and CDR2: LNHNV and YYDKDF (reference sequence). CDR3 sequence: CATSRDPLTGPKNIQYF. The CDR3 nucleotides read TGTGCCACCAGCAGAGATCCTTTGACGGGGCCAAAAAACATTCAGTACTTC.

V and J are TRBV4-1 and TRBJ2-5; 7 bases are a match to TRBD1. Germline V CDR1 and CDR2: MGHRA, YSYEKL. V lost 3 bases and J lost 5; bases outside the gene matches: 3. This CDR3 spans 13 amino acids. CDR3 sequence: CASSQGQLETQYF. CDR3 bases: TGCGCCAGCAGCCAGGGACAGTTGGAGACCCAGTACTTC.

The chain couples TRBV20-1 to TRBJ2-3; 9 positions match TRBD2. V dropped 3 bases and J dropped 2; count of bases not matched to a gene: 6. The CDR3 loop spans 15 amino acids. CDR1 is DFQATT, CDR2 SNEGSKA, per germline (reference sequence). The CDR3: CSARGLAEYTDTQYF. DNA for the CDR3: TGCAGTGCTAGGGGACTAGCAGAATACACAGATACGCAGTATTTT.

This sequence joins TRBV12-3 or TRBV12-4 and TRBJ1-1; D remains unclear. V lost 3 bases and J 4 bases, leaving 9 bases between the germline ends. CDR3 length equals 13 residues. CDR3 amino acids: CASSFALGTEAFF. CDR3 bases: TGTGCCAGCAGTTTTGCCCTGGGCACTGAAGCTTTCTTT.

Here the CDR3 reads CASSRGREGNQPQHF. The CDR3 region has the DNA TGTGCCAGCAGCCGGGGCCGGGAGGGGAATCAGCCCCAGCATTTT. This chain connects TRBV7-9 to TRBJ1-5, with D perhaps TRBD1 (5 bases). CDR1 and CDR2 from the germline V gene are SEHNR and FQNEAQ (reference sequence). This CDR3 has 15 residues. V lost 5 bases and J 4 bases, leaving 15 bases between the germline ends. The variable domain in full, with the rest retrieved from reference TRBV7-9 and TRBJ1-5, is DTGVSQNPRHKITKRGQNVTFRCDPISEHNRLYWYRQTLGQGPEFLTYFQNEAQLEKSRLLSDRFSAERPKGSFSTLEIQRTEQGDSAMYLCASSRGREGNQPQHFGDGTRLSIL.

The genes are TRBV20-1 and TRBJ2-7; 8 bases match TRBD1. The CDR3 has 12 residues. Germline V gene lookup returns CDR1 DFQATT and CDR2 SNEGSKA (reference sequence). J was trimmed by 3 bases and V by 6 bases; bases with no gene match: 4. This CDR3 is CSAITGGYEQYF. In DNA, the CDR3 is TGCAGTGCCATAACAGGGGGCTACGAGCAGTACTTC.

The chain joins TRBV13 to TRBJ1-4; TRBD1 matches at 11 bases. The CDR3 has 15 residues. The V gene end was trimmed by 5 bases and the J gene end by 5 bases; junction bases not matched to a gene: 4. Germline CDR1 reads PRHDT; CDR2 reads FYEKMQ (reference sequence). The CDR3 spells CASSLRTGGNEKLFF. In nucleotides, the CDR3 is TGTGCCAGCAGCCTGAGGACAGGGGGCAATGAAAAACTGTTTTTT.

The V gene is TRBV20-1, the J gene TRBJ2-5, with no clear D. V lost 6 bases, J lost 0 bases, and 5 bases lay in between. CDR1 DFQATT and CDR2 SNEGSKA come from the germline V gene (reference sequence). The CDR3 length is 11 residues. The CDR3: CSAKYQETQYF. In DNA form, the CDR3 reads TGCAGTGCGAAGTACCAAGAGACCCAGTACTTC.